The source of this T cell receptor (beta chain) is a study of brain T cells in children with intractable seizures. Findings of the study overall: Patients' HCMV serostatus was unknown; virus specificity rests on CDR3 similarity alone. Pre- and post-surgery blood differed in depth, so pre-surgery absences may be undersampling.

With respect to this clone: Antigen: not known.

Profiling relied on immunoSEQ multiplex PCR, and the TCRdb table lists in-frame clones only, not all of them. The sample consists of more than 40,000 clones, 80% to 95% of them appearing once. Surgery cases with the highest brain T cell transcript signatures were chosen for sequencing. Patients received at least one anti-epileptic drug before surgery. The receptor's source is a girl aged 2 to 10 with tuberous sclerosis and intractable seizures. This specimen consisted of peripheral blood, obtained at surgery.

The CDR3 DNA sequence: TGTGCCAGCAGTGAATCTATGGCAGGGGGCGGTCAGCCCCAGCATTTT. Its protein product is CASSESMAGGGQPQHF. This sequence joins TRBV6-1 and TRBJ1-5; 8 positions agree with TRBD1. The V gene's germline CDR1 is MNHNS and CDR2 SASEGT. This CDR3 spans 16 amino acids. Trimming cost V 2 bases and J 6 bases; bases outside gene matches: 9.